The present T cell receptor (beta chain) was sequenced within a study of T cell responses to AZD1222 COVID-19 vaccine. Overall study context: Pooling was applied to second doses at about 4 or about 12 weeks. Whole-study findings and limits: Among AZD1222 vaccinees, only six or seven were seropositive at baseline.

Data came from immunoSEQ multiplex PCR; TCRdb stores just in-frame clones and leaves some out. The sample consists of about 160,000 clones, 80% to 90% of them appearing once. The CDR3 runs 18 residues. CDR1 is SGHKS and CDR2 is YYEKEE in the germline V gene (reference sequence). The V end was cut by 0 bases, the J end by 0 bases, with 17 bases between. On this clone itself: Its antigen is unknown.

The sequence was collected from an adult in good health. The sequencing here drew on peripheral blood, taken on day 0 of AZD1222 vaccination. The chain combines TRBV5-5 with TRBJ2-3; the D gene is possibly TRBD2 (6 bases). This CDR3 is CASSLARAGSTSTDTQYF. The CDR3, as DNA: TGTGCCAGCAGCTTGGCCAGGGCGGGGAGTACTAGCACAGATACGCAGTATTTT.